The clone carrying this T cell receptor (beta chain) was detected only once. These data belong to a study of CD8+ T cells in alopecia areata. Whole-study context: Treated patients were given 5 to 10 mg oral tofacitinib twice daily.

The sequencing template was cDNA reverse transcribed from extracted RNA. The table came from immunoSEQ multiplex PCR; TCRdb's copy has only in-frame clones and leaves some out. Seen here are a few hundred thousand clones, under 80% observed once, and the top ten hold around 1.2%. Trimming removed 6 bases at V and 5 bases at J, with 16 bases between. Germline CDR1 reads LNHDA; CDR2 reads SQIVND (reference sequence). CDR3 length: 14 amino acids. This chain links TRBV19 with TRBJ1-1; D remains ambiguous. The origin of this receptor is a human donor with alopecia areata. The sequenced sample was CD4+ T cells sorted from blood, obtained at week 0. This chain's CDR3 is CASRDRWEGTEAFF. The CDR3 DNA reads TGTGCCAGTAGGGACCGTTGGGAAGGGACTGAAGCTTTCTTT.